This T cell receptor beta chain derives from a study of T cells after yellow fever vaccination. At the level of the study: Preparing low-cell-number fractions relied on SMART-Seq v4 Ultra Low Input.

This clonotype was detected a few times. The target antigen is unknown. A 5'RACE template-switching step, the method used to make TCR cDNA, added a universal primer site and UMIs. TCRdb re-derived calls from the 5' RACE reads in MiXCR, one entry per CDR3 protein. The sample lists approximately 510,000 distinct CDR3 sequences, 21% occurring once. Study results and caveats: Among all clonotypes, a small share was observed in both CD4 and CD8 compartments. The secondary response showed a weaker magnitude and a faster peak, day 5 versus 15.

Germline V gene lookup returns CDR1 SGHTA and CDR2 FQGNSA. The CDR3 consists of 15 residues. Trimming removed 4 bases at V and 3 bases at J, with 16 bases between. The chain employs TRBV7-2 and TRBJ2-7; D is possibly TRBD1 (6 bases). The source is a man younger than 35 who received the YFV17D yellow fever vaccine. This material consisted of PBMCs, taken 21 days after the first yellow fever vaccination. This CDR3 reads CASSSGRGRYYEQYV. The CDR3 nucleotides read TGTGCCAGCAGCTCCGGCAGGGGACGATACTACGAGCAGTACGTC.